The 18 T cell receptor beta chains presented below share a single source sample, sequenced in a study of T cell repertoires in cytomegalovirus infection. These receptors have no identified antigens. Via MiXCR, TCRdb re-called the reads, giving one row per CDR3 protein. Of about 480,000 distinct CDR3 sequences in the sample, about 33% were seen once. Sequencing used cultured PBMCs, obtained from culture after CMV antigen stimulation. Every receptor here comes from a human donor in good health (CMV status not recorded). Some clones in this sample may be carry-over from other donors' samples.

The genes are TRBV7-3 and TRBJ2-7; D possibly corresponds to TRBD1 (6 bases). Germline CDR1 and CDR2: SGHTA and FQGTGA. The CDR3 contains 13 residues. Between the trimmed V and J ends, which lost 3 bases and 3 bases, there was a span of 9 bases. The CDR3 coding sequence is TGTGCCAGCAGCTTGGACAGTCTCTACGAGCAGTACTTC. Its translation: CASSLDSLYEQYF.

This clonotype was observed many times. The chain links TRBV7-8 to TRBJ1-3; TRBD1 agrees at 8 bases. This CDR3 has 16 residues. The trim removed 4 bases at V and 3 bases at J, leaving 8 bases unmatched. CDR1 is SGHVS, CDR2 FQNEAQ, per germline. The CDR3, as DNA: TGTGCCAGCAGCTCGCCGGACAGGGAAGGTGGAAACACCATATATTTT. Translation gives CASSSPDREGGNTIYF.

Many counts were recorded for this clonotype. The CDR3 sequence: CASSLMRETQYF. The CDR3 bases are TGTGCCAGCAGCTTAATGCGCGAGACCCAGTACTTC. The chain employs TRBV7-6 and TRBJ2-5; the D is unclear. CDR3 length: 12 amino acids. Germline assignment: CDR1 SGHVS and CDR2 FNYEAQ. The germline V and J ends were trimmed by 2 bases and 5 bases, with 6 bases remaining between them. The complete variable domain, with remaining parts taken from reference TRBV7-6 and TRBJ2-5, reads GAGVSQSPRYKVTKRGQDVALRCDPISGHVSLYWYRQALGQGPEFLTYFNYEAQQDKSGLPNDRFSAERPEGSISTLTIQRTEQRDSAMYRCASSLMRETQYFGPGTRLLVL.

The chain uses TRBV29-1 and TRBJ2-3, with no clear D. Germline-derived CDR1 and CDR2 are SQVTM and ANQGSEA. The CDR3 length is 13 residues. With 1 base removed from V and 4 bases from J, the gap between germline ends came to 9 bases. The CDR3 protein is CSVEVFVADTQYF. CDR3 bases: TGCAGCGTTGAAGTATTTGTGGCAGATACGCAGTATTTT.

This clonotype came up many times. V gene TRBV7-2 combines with J gene TRBJ2-1, with 9 bases matching TRBD2. The CDR3 runs 15 residues. V lost 5 bases to trimming and J lost 6 bases; unmatched junction nucleotides: 8. The germline V gene has CDR1 SGHTA and CDR2 FQGNSA. The CDR3 protein is CASSQNSGSVNEQFF. The CDR3 DNA reads as TGTGCCAGCAGCCAAAATAGCGGGAGTGTCAATGAGCAGTTCTTC.

This clonotype has a handful of counts. The CDR3 loop is CASSLEGHTYEQYF. The CDR3 DNA sequence: TGTGCCAGCAGTTTAGAGGGACATACCTACGAGCAGTACTTC. This chain links TRBV28 with TRBJ2-7; possible D gene TRBD1, 6 bases. V was trimmed by 2 bases and J by 2 bases, leaving 10 bases between them. There are 14 residues in the CDR3. CDR1 and CDR2 from the germline V gene are MDHEN and SYDVKM.

This sequence joins TRBV7-9 and TRBJ1-1; D uncertain. Trimming took 1 base from V and 1 from J, leaving 10 bases between them. This CDR3 is built from 15 residues. Looked up from germline, CDR1 is SEHNR and CDR2 is FQNEAQ (reference sequence). The DNA of the CDR3 is TGTGCCAGCAGCTTAGACTGGACCACGAACACTGAAGCTTTCTTT. Protein sequence: CASSLDWTTNTEAFF. Combining the CDR3 with reference TRBV7-9 and TRBJ1-1 gives the whole variable domain DTGVSQNPRHKITKRGQNVTFRCDPISEHNRLYWYRQTLGQGPEFLTYFQNEAQLEKSRLLSDRFSAERPKGSFSTLEIQRTEQGDSAMYLCASSLDWTTNTEAFFGQGTRLTVV.

This clonotype turned up a few times. The rearrangement links TRBV6-1 to TRBJ2-7; 10 bases match TRBD2. V trimming: 6 bases; J trimming: 0 bases; junction bases outside the gene matches: 8. Germline CDR1 MNHNS, CDR2 SASEGT. The CDR3 is 16 amino acids. For the CDR3, the DNA is TGTGCCAGCAGCCCCCTCTCTAGCGGGAGCTCCTACGAGCAGTACGTC. This gives the protein CASSPLSSGSSYEQYV.

This chain connects TRBV11-2 to TRBJ2-7, with D perhaps matching TRBD2 (5 bases). The CDR3 sequence is 15 residues long. Trimming pared 3 bases from V and 7 bases from J, leaving 19 bases between. Looked up from germline, CDR1 is SGHAT and CDR2 is FQNNGV. As DNA, the CDR3 is TGTGCCAGCAGCTTGTCACCAGGCCCAACGGGGGAGCAGTACGTC. Protein: CASSLSPGPTGEQYV.

Comments on this clonotype: No conserved phenylalanine or tryptophan ends this CDR3, so it is likely a read error. The V gene is TRBV4-3, the J gene TRBJ1-6; D gene uncertain. V dropped 0 bases and J dropped 7 bases, with 10 bases sitting between them. CDR1 is LGHNA, CDR2 YSLEER, per germline. The CDR3 length is 15 residues. Here the CDR3 reads CASSQDGSSNSPLHL. In DNA, the CDR3 is TGCGCCAGCAGCCAAGATGGCAGTTCCAATTCACCCCTCCACCTT.

V is TRBV27 and J is TRBJ1-5; no definite D call. CDR1 MNHEY and CDR2 SMNVEV come from the germline V gene (reference sequence). This CDR3 contains 13 residues. V was shortened by 1 base and J by 3 bases, with 4 bases between the two germline ends. CDR3 protein: CASSLWYNQPQHF. The CDR3 DNA sequence: TGTGCCAGCAGTTTATGGTACAATCAGCCCCAGCATTTT.

CDR3 in DNA: TGTGCCAGCACCCCGACAGGGAGCTCCTATAATTCACCCCTCCACTTT. Encoded protein: CASTPTGSSYNSPLHF. The genes are TRBV6-1 and TRBJ1-6; TRBD1 matches 7 bases. Germline-derived CDR1 and CDR2 are MNHNS and SASEGT. The ends lost 7 bases at V and 0 bases at J; junction bases unmatched: 6. The CDR3 is made up of 16 amino acids.

The V call is TRBV27, the J call TRBJ1-5; D remains unclear. V gave up 8 bases and J gave up 2 bases, with 16 bases separating them. There are 15 residues in the CDR3. Germline V gene data show CDR1 as MNHEY and CDR2 as SMNVEV (reference sequence). The CDR3 nucleotides are TGTGCCAGCGCTTCCAGGCCTGTGGGCAATCAGCCCCAGCATTTT. The encoded protein is CASASRPVGNQPQHF.

V and J are TRBV6-5 and TRBJ2-3; D possibly corresponds to TRBD1 (6 bases). The V and J ends lost 2 bases and 5 bases respectively, with 8 bases between them. The CDR3 has 13 amino acids. Germline V CDR1 and CDR2: MNHEY, SVGAGI. In nucleotides, the CDR3 is TGTGCCAGCAGTTACCGGGGACAAGATACGCAGTATTTT. Translating gives CASSYRGQDTQYF.

The rearrangement uses TRBV11-3 and TRBJ2-7; tentative D call: TRBD1 (5 bases). The V gene's germline CDR1 is SGHNT and CDR2 YENEEA. The CDR3 spans 14 residues. Trimming removed 4 bases from V and 2 bases from J, with 12 bases in between. The CDR3 sequence: CASSSSLGAYEQYV. DNA of the CDR3: TGTGCCAGCAGCTCCTCCCTAGGGGCCTACGAGCAGTACGTC.

This clonotype turned up a few times. V and J are TRBV7-9 and TRBJ2-5, with 8 nucleotides matching TRBD1. Germline trimming cut 6 bases from V and 5 bases from J; bases unmatched to any gene: 8. Germline V gene data show CDR1 as SEHNR and CDR2 as FQNEAQ (reference sequence). There are 14 residues in the CDR3. CDR3: CASSHSRGLETQYF. The CDR3 DNA sequence: TGTGCCAGCAGTCATAGCAGGGGGCTGGAGACCCAGTACTTC.

This clonotype was found once. The V call is TRBV30, the J call TRBJ1-2; D might be TRBD1 (6 bases). Per the germline V gene, CDR1 is GTSNPN and CDR2 is SVGIG (reference sequence). V was shortened by 5 bases and J by 6 bases, with 16 bases between the two germline ends. The CDR3 spans 13 residues. CDR3 sequence (DNA): TGTGCCTGGGACCCCGGGACATGGGATGGCTACACCTTC. Translated: CAWDPGTWDGYTF.

This clonotype was detected many times. The junction departs from germline at one end; a sequencing error may be responsible. V and J are TRBV7-7 and TRBJ2-1, with D possibly TRBD2 on 5 matching bases. The CDR3 length is 15 residues. From germline, CDR1 is SSHAT and CDR2 FNYEAQ (reference sequence). The CDR3 DNA reads TGTGCTAGCAGCTTAGAGGGTTCCCCCTACAATGAGCAGTTCTTC. It is translated as CASSLEGSPYNEQFF. The complete variable domain, with remaining parts taken from reference TRBV7-7 and TRBJ2-1, reads GAGVSQSPRYKVTKRGQDVTLRCDPISSHATLYWYQQALGQGPEFLTYFNYEAQPDKSGLPSDRFSAERPEGSISTLTIQRTEQRDSAMYRCASSLEGSPYNEQFFGPGTRLTVL.